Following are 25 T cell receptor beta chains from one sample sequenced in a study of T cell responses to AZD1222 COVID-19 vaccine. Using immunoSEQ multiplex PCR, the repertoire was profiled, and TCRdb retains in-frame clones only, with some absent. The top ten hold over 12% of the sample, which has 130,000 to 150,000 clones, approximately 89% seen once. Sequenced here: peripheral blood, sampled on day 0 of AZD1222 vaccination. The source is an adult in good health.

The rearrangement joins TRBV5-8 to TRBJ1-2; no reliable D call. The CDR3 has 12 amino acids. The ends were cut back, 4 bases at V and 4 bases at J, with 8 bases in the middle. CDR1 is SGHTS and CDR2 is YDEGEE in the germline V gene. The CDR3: CASSPVGYGYTF. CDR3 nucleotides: TGTGCCAGCAGCCCGGTAGGCTATGGCTACACCTTC. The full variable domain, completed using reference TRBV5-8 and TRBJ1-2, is EAGVTQSPTHLIKTRGQQATLRCSPISGHTSVYWYQQALGLGLQFLLWYDEGEERNRGNFPPRFSGRQFPNYSSELNVNALELEDSALYLCASSPVGYGYTFGSGTRLTVV.

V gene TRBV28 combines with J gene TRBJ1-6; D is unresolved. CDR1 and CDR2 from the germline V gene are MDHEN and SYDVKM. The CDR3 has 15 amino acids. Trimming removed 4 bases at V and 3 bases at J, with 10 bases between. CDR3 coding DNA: TGTGCCAGCAGTTCCTTAACAGACTATAATTCACCCCTCCACTTT. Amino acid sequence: CASSSLTDYNSPLHF.

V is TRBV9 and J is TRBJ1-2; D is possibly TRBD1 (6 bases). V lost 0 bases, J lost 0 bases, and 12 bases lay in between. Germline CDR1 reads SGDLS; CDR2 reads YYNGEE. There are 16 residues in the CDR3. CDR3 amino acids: CASSVAGATSNYGYTF. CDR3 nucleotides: TGTGCCAGCAGCGTAGCGGGGGCGACCTCTAACTATGGCTACACCTTC.

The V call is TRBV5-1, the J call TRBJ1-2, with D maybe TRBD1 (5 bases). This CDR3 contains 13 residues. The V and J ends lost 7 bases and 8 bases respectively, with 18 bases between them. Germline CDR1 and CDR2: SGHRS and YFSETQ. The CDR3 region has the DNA TGCGCCAGCTCCGCGGGGGACCACATGGGCTACACCTTC. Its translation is CASSAGDHMGYTF.

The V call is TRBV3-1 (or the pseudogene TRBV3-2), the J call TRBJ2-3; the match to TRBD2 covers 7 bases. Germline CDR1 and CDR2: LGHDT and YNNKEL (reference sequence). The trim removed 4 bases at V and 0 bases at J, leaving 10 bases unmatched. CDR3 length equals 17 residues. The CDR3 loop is CASSPHLGGLSTDTQYF. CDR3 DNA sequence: TGTGCCAGCAGCCCACACCTGGGGGGGTTAAGCACAGATACGCAGTATTTT.

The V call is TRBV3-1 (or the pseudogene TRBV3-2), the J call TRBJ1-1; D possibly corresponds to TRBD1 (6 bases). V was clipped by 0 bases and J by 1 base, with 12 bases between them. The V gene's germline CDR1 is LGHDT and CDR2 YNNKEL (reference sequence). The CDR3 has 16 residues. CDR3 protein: CASSQDRTAWNTEAFF. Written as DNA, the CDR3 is TGTGCCAGCAGCCAAGATCGGACAGCCTGGAACACTGAAGCTTTCTTT.

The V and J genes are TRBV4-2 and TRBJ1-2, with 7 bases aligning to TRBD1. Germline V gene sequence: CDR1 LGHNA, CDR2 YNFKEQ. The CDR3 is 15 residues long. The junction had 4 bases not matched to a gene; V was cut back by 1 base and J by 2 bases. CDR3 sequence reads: CASSQGGDSNYGYTF. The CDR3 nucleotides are TGTGCCAGCAGCCAAGGGGGGGACAGCAACTATGGCTACACCTTC.

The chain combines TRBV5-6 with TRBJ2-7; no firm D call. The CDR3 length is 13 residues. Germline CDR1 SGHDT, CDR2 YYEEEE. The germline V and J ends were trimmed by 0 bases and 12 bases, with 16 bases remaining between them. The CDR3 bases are TGTGCCAGCAGCTTGGCCGGTTTTGGCTCGCCGTACTTC. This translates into CASSLAGFGSPYF.

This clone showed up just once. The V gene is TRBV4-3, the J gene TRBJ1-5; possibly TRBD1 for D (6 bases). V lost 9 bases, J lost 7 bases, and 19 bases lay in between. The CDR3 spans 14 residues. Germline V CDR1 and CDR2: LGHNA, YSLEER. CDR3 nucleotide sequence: TGCGCCAGTTCCTTAGGTACAGGGAAGCAGCCCCAGCATTTT. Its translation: CASSLGTGKQPQHF.

The CDR3 sequence is CASSLPISPYEQYF. In DNA, the CDR3 is TGTGCCAGCAGCTTGCCGATCAGTCCGTACGAGCAGTACTTC. This rearrangement joins TRBV11-1 to TRBJ2-7; D gene uncertain. Trimming removed 3 bases at V and 4 bases at J, with 13 bases between. CDR1 and CDR2 from the germline V gene are SGHAT and FQDESV (reference sequence). This CDR3 is 14 amino acids long.

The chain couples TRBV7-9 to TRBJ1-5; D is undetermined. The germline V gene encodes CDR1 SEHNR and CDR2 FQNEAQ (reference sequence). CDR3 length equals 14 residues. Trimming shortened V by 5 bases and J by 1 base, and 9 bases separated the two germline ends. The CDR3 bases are TGTGCCAGCAGCGAGGGTAGGAGCAATCAGCCCCAGCATTTT. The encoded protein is CASSEGRSNQPQHF.

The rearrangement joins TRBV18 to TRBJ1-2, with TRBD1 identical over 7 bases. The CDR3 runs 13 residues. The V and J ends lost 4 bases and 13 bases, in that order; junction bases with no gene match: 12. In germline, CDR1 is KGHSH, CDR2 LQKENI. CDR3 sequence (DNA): TGTGCCAGCTCACTGGGACAGCATCAAATTCCCACCTTC. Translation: CASSLGQHQIPTF.

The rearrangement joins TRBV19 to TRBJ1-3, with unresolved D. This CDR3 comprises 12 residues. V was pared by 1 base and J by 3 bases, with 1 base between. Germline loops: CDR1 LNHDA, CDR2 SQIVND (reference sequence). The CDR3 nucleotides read TGTGCCAGTAGTATAGTTGGAAACACCATATATTTT. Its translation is CASSIVGNTIYF.

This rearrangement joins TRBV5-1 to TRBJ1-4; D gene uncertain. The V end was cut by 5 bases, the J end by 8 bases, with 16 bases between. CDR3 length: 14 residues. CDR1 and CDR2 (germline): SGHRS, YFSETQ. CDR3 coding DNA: TGCGCCAGCAGGGTAGAGGAGGGCTGGGAAAAACTGTTTTTT. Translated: CASRVEEGWEKLFF.

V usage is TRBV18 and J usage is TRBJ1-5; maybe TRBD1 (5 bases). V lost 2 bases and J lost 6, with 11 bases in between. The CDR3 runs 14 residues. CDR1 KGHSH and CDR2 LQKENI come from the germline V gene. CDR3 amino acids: CASSPSGLGQPQHF. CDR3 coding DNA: TGTGCCAGCTCACCATCAGGGCTTGGTCAGCCCCAGCATTTT.

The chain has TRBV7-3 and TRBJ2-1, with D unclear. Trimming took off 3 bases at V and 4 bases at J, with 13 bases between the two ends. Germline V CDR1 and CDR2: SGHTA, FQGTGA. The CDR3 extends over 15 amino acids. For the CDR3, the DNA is TGTGCCAGCAGCTTGGCCCCAACCCTTTACAATGAGCAGTTCTTC. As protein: CASSLAPTLYNEQFF.

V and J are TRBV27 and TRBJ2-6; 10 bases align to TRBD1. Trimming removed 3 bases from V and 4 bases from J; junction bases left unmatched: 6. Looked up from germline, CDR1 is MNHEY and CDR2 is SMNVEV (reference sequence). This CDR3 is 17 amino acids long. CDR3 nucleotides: TGTGCCAGCAGTTTCGGGACAGGGGTGTCCGGGGCCAACGTCCTGACTTTC. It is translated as CASSFGTGVSGANVLTF.

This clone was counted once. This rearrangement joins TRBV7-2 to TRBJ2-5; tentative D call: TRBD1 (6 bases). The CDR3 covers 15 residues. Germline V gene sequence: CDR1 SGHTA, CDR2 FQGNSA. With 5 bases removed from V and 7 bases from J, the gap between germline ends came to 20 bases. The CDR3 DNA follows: TGTGCCAGCAGCGGCTCGGTGCGTTCACAGGGGACCCAGTACTTC. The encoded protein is CASSGSVRSQGTQYF.

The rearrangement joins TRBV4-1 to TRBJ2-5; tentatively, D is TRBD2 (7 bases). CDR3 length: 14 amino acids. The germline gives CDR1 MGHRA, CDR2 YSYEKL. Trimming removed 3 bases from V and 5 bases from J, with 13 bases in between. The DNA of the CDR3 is TGCGCCAGCAGCCAGGGGGGGCCCTCGGAGACCCAGTACTTC. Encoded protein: CASSQGGPSETQYF.

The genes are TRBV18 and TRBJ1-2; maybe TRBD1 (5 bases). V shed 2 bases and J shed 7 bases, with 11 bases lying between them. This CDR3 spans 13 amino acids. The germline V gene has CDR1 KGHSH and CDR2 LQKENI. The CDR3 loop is CASSPEDKLGYTF. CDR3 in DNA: TGTGCCAGCTCACCAGAGGACAAGCTTGGCTACACCTTC.

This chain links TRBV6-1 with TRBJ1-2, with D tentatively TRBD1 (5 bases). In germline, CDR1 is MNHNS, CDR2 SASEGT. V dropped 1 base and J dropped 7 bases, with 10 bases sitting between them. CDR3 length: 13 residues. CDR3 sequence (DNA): TGTGCCAGCAGTGAAGTACAGGCGGCTGGCTACACCTTC. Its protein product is CASSEVQAAGYTF.

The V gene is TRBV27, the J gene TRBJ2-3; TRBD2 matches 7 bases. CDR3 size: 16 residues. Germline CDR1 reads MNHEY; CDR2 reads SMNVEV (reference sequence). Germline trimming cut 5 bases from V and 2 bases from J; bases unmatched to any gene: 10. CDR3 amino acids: CASSRSVRGVTDTQYF. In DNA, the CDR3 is TGTGCCAGCAGTCGCAGCGTTCGGGGGGTCACAGATACGCAGTATTTT.

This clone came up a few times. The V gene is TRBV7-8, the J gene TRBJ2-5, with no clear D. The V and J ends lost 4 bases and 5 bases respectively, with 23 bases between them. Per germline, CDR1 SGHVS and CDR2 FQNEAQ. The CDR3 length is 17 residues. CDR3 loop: CASSSWRFRAPGETQYF. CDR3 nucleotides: TGTGCCAGCAGCTCCTGGCGGTTCCGGGCCCCCGGGGAGACCCAGTACTTC.

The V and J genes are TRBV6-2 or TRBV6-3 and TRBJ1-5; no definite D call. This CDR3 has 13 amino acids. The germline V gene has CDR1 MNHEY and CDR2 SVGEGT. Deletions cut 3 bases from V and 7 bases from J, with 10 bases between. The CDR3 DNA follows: TGTGCCAGCAGTTATACCGGTCGCCAGCCCCAGCATTTT. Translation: CASSYTGRQPQHF.

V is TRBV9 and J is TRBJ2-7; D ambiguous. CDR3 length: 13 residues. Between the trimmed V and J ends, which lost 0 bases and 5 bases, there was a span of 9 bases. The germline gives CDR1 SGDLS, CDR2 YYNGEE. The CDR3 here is CASSVGVQNEQYF. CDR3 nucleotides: TGTGCCAGCAGCGTAGGCGTCCAGAACGAGCAGTACTTC.